This T cell receptor beta chain was recorded in a study of regulatory T cells. The primer mix had 52 TRBV and 13 TRBJ primers. Data came from immunoSEQ multiplex PCR; TCRdb stores just in-frame clones and leaves some out. This repertoire shows some 23,000 clones, roughly 84% found once; its top ten account for 1.3%. The CDR3 runs to 15 residues. J lost 5 bases, V lost 2 bases, and 9 bases had no gene match. CDR1 SGHRS and CDR2 YFSETQ come from the germline V gene. Notes on the study in general: In CD3G-deficient patients, conventional CD4+ T cells were enriched for hydrophobic CDR3 residues at positions 6 and 7.

About this clone itself: Its antigen is unidentified.

The TCR originated in a child aged 5 to 17 with CD3G deficiency. Sequences were obtained from conventional CD4+ T cells sorted from blood. The gene calls are TRBV5-1 and TRBJ2-5; the match to TRBD1 covers 7 bases. The CDR3 reads CASSLTGDRLETQYF. Written as DNA, the CDR3 is TGCGCCAGCAGCTTAACAGGGGATAGGTTGGAGACCCAGTACTTC.